The 23 T cell receptor beta chains below come from one sample, sequenced in a study of beta chain features in type 1 diabetes. The whole isolated RNA underwent reverse transcription, so sequencing captured expressed TCRB transcripts. TCRdb keeps only in-frame clones here, not all; method: immunoSEQ multiplex PCR. The data show some 150,000 clones, with around 9.3% seen just once and under 1.5% held by the top ten. The sequencing sample was made of naive CD4+ T cells from blood. The receptors come from a man aged 18 to 29 in good health.

The V gene is TRBV27, the J gene TRBJ1-2; 12 bases are shared with TRBD1. Germline CDR1 is MNHEY and CDR2 is SMNVEV (reference sequence). The CDR3 runs to 16 residues. After removal of 3 bases from V and 4 bases from J, the junction contained 6 bases not matched to a gene. The CDR3 DNA follows: TGTGCCAGCAGTTTCCGGGGACAGGGGGCGACCTATGGCTACACCTTC. As protein: CASSFRGQGATYGYTF.

In its sample, this clone was seen a few times. This chain links TRBV29-1 with TRBJ2-2, with a tentative D call TRBD2 (6 bases). The CDR3 contains 14 residues. V lost 8 bases and J 2 bases, leaving 15 bases between the germline ends. Germline CDR1 SQVTM, CDR2 ANQGSEA. The CDR3 protein is CSYIRGSNTGELFF. The CDR3 coding sequence is TGCAGCTACATCCGGGGGTCCAACACCGGGGAGCTGTTTTTT.

The sample holds a few counts of this clone. This chain joins TRBV28 and TRBJ2-7; 9 positions agree with TRBD1. Germline CDR1 and CDR2: MDHEN and SYDVKM. The CDR3 length is 13 residues. Germline trimming cut 7 bases from V and 5 bases from J; bases unmatched to any gene: 6. This CDR3 reads CASTGQGVHEQYF. Here the CDR3 DNA reads TGTGCCAGCACGGGACAGGGTGTTCACGAGCAGTACTTC. The variable domain in full, completed from reference TRBV28 and TRBJ2-7, reads DVKVTQSSRYLVKRTGEKVFLECVQDMDHENMFWYRQDPGLGLRLIYFSYDVKMKEKGDIPEGYSVSREKKERFSLILESASTNQTSMYLCASTGQGVHEQYFGPGTRLTVT.

The genes are TRBV6-5 and TRBJ2-5; 9 bases match TRBD2. The germline CDR1 and CDR2 sequences are MNHEY and SVGAGI. This CDR3 has 16 amino acids. V shed 4 bases, J shed 2 bases, and the junction held 8 bases outside the gene matches. CDR3 coding DNA: TGTGCCAGCAGTTCAAGGGTAGCGGGAGAGCAAGAGACCCAGTACTTC. This gives the protein CASSSRVAGEQETQYF.

This clone was observed a few times. The chain couples TRBV27 to TRBJ2-7; D might be TRBD2 (6 bases). Trimming shortened V by 2 bases and J by 3 bases, and 17 bases separated the two germline ends. Germline V CDR1 and CDR2: MNHEY, SMNVEV (reference sequence). This CDR3 spans 16 amino acids. CDR3 loop: CASSLLGTPGGYEQYF. The CDR3 nucleotides read TGTGCCAGCAGTTTACTTGGGACTCCAGGCGGCTACGAGCAGTACTTC.

This chain connects TRBV6-5 to TRBJ2-3; 7 bases line up with TRBD1. Trimming took 7 bases from V and 3 from J; bases not matched to a gene: 10. The length of the CDR3 is 15 residues. Germline values: CDR1 MNHEY, CDR2 SVGAGI. The CDR3 coding sequence is TGTGCCAGCAACCGTCGAGGGGGCCGGACAGATACGCAGTATTTT. Translated, it gives CASNRRGGRTDTQYF.

The chain links TRBV19 to TRBJ2-2, with TRBD1 matching 10 bases. Germline V gene sequence: CDR1 LNHDA, CDR2 SQIVND (reference sequence). The CDR3 extends over 19 amino acids. J was trimmed by 0 bases and V by 4 bases; bases with no gene match: 11. The CDR3 sequence is CASSTGRTGGKANTGELFF. Here the CDR3 DNA reads TGTGCCAGTAGTACCGGGCGGACAGGGGGAAAGGCGAACACCGGGGAGCTGTTTTTT. Full variable domain (remainder filled in from reference TRBV19 and TRBJ2-2): DGGITQSPKYLFRKEGQNVTLSCEQNLNHDAMYWYRQDPGQGLRLIYYSQIVNDFQKGDIAEGYSVSREKKESFPLTVTSAQKNPTAFYLCASSTGRTGGKANTGELFFGEGSRLTVL.

The chain has TRBV4-2 and TRBJ1-5; no firm D call. This CDR3 spans 15 amino acids. The germline V gene has CDR1 LGHNA and CDR2 YNFKEQ. With 3 bases removed from V and 3 bases from J, the gap between germline ends came to 12 bases. CDR3 residues: CASSQVQQNNQPQHF. Written as DNA, the CDR3 is TGTGCCAGCAGCCAGGTGCAACAGAACAATCAGCCCCAGCATTTT.

The rearrangement joins TRBV15 to TRBJ2-1; D perhaps matches TRBD2 (5 bases). The CDR3 runs to 16 residues. The ends were cut back, 2 bases at V and 0 bases at J, with 11 bases in the middle. Germline V lookup: CDR1 LNHNV, CDR2 YYDKDF (reference sequence). CDR3 protein: CATSRPLGSSYNEQFF. In DNA form, the CDR3 reads TGTGCCACCAGCAGACCGCTAGGGAGCTCCTACAATGAGCAGTTCTTC.

The rearrangement uses TRBV5-1 and TRBJ2-2, with TRBD1 matching 8 bases. CDR1 and CDR2 (germline): SGHRS, YFSETQ. The CDR3 extends over 18 amino acids. Trimming cost V 3 bases and J 2 bases; bases outside gene matches: 12. The CDR3 DNA is TGCGCCAGCAGCTCAGAACCGTGGACAGGGAGCAACACCGGGGAGCTGTTTTTT. This translates into CASSSEPWTGSNTGELFF.

CDR3 amino acids: CASSPPVGLAGGVRETQYF. CDR3 DNA sequence: TGTGCCAGCTCACCACCGGTGGGACTAGCGGGGGGAGTCCGAGAGACCCAGTACTTC. This sequence joins TRBV18 and TRBJ2-5, with TRBD2 matching 15 bases. This CDR3 comprises 19 residues. The ends lost 0 bases at V and 4 bases at J; junction bases unmatched: 9. CDR1 and CDR2 (germline): KGHSH, LQKENI.

This clone was counted at least ten times. The genes are TRBV7-9 and TRBJ2-1; 9 nucleotides line up with TRBD1. CDR3 length: 15 amino acids. Germline CDR1 and CDR2: SEHNR and FQNEAQ (reference sequence). Trimming took 4 bases from V and 7 from J; bases not matched to a gene: 8. CDR3 in amino acids: CASSSRTGAPNEQFF. DNA of the CDR3: TGTGCCAGCAGCTCGAGGACAGGGGCTCCAAATGAGCAGTTCTTC.

This chain uses TRBV10-3 with TRBJ1-2, with TRBD1 identical over 7 bases. Germline assignment: CDR1 ENHRY and CDR2 SYGVKD. The trim removed 2 bases at V and 4 bases at J, leaving 10 bases unmatched. The CDR3 runs to 16 residues. CDR3: CAISEPSGQLPYGYTF. DNA of the CDR3: TGTGCCATCAGTGAGCCATCGGGACAGCTACCCTATGGCTACACCTTC.

The V and J genes are TRBV6-5 and TRBJ2-2; 9 bases fit TRBD2. This CDR3 contains 14 residues. Per the germline V gene, CDR1 is MNHEY and CDR2 is SVGAGI. Losses at the gene ends were 6 bases for V and 7 bases for J; bases not matched to a gene: 6. DNA of the CDR3: TGTGCCAGCAGCAGTAGCGGGGGCGGCGGGGAGCTGTTTTTT. Translated: CASSSSGGGGELFF.

The J gene is TRBJ2-7, the V gene TRBV11-3, with D maybe TRBD2 (6 bases). Germline CDR1 SGHNT, CDR2 YENEEA. Between the trimmed V and J ends, which lost 6 bases and 3 bases, there was a span of 15 bases. This CDR3 has 14 amino acids. CDR3 sequence reads: CASSLWGESYEQYF. The CDR3 bases are TGTGCCAGCAGTCTCTGGGGGGAGAGCTACGAGCAGTACTTC.

The J gene is TRBJ2-5, the V gene TRBV27; the D gene is possibly TRBD2 (5 bases). The CDR3 sequence is 14 residues long. Germline values: CDR1 MNHEY, CDR2 SMNVEV (reference sequence). The V end was cut by 3 bases, the J end by 5 bases, with 13 bases between. CDR3: CASSFRSGGETQYF. CDR3 nucleotides: TGTGCCAGCAGTTTTAGAAGCGGCGGGGAGACCCAGTACTTC.

This clone was detected many times. The chain couples TRBV7-2 to TRBJ2-5; maybe TRBD2 (5 bases). The length of the CDR3 is 13 residues. The germline V and J ends were trimmed by 5 bases and 1 base, with 8 bases remaining between them. Germline assignment: CDR1 SGHTA and CDR2 FQGNSA. CDR3 DNA sequence: TGTGCCAGCAGCCTCGGGATCCAAGAGACCCAGTACTTC. It translates to CASSLGIQETQYF. Combining the CDR3 with reference TRBV7-2 and TRBJ2-5 gives the whole variable domain GAGVSQSPSNKVTEKGKDVELRCDPISGHTALYWYRQSLGQGLEFLIYFQGNSAPDKSGLPSDRFSAERTGGSVSTLTIQRTQQEDSAVYLCASSLGIQETQYFGPGTRLLVL.

This sequence joins TRBV7-6 and TRBJ2-5; 9 bases match TRBD2. V shed 3 bases, J shed 5 bases, and the junction held 10 bases outside the gene matches. The CDR3 has 16 amino acids. Per germline, CDR1 SGHVS and CDR2 FNYEAQ. CDR3 loop: CASSFGGGGAFETQYF. CDR3 DNA: TGTGCCAGCAGCTTCGGTGGCGGGGGGGCTTTCGAGACCCAGTACTTC.

The V gene is TRBV2, the J gene TRBJ2-3; 9 nucleotides line up with TRBD1. The CDR3 is 13 residues long. Per the germline V gene, CDR1 is SNHLY and CDR2 is FYNNEI. With 7 bases clipped from V and 5 bases from J, the junction kept 4 bases outside the gene matches. CDR3 nucleotide sequence: TGTGCCAGCACAGGGACAGGGCGAGATACGCAGTATTTT. It yields the protein CASTGTGRDTQYF.

The CDR3 loop is CASSEQQGAGGTSGGTITDTQYF. The CDR3 bases are TGCGCCAGCAGTGAACAGCAGGGGGCGGGGGGGACTAGCGGGGGGACCATCACAGATACGCAGTATTTT. The J gene is TRBJ2-3, the V gene TRBV10-2, with 15 nucleotides matching TRBD2. V was pared by 3 bases and J by 2 bases, with 21 bases of the junction left unmatched. Germline assignment: CDR1 WSHSY and CDR2 SAAADI. The CDR3 sequence is 23 residues long.

This clone was observed a handful of times. This chain joins TRBV6-1 and TRBJ2-7; tentative D call: TRBD1 (5 bases). CDR1 and CDR2 from the germline V gene are MNHNS and SASEGT. The CDR3 extends over 13 amino acids. Between the trimmed V and J ends, which lost 7 bases and 2 bases, there was a span of 12 bases. CDR3 bases: TGTGCCAGCAACCTACAGGAGACCTACGAGCAGTACTTC. Residues: CASNLQETYEQYF.

The chain employs TRBV7-2 and TRBJ2-7, with 9 bases lining up with TRBD2. Trimming took 5 bases from V and 0 from J; bases not matched to a gene: 5. The CDR3 covers 15 residues. Germline CDR1 SGHTA, CDR2 FQGNSA. CDR3 sequence reads: CASSTSGGLSYEQYF. CDR3 sequence (DNA): TGTGCCAGCAGCACCAGCGGGGGGCTCTCCTACGAGCAGTACTTC.

The V call is TRBV28, the J call TRBJ2-1; D is ambiguous. This CDR3 contains 14 residues. Germline V gene lookup returns CDR1 MDHEN and CDR2 SYDVKM. V lost 3 bases and J 8 bases, leaving 14 bases between the germline ends. The CDR3, as DNA: TGTGCCAGCAGTTTGAATGGCGGTTTAGATGAGCAGTTCTTC. It codes for CASSLNGGLDEQFF.